These T cell receptor beta chains were read from a single sample in a study of shared T cell receptors in the human thymus. TCRdb keeps only in-frame clones here, not all; method: immunoSEQ multiplex PCR. The sample carries 500,000 to 550,000 clones, around 78% recorded once. These data are also associated with another study on human thymus T cells.

Specimen: thymocytes. These receptors were taken from a boy under two years old with a congenital heart defect. CDR3s include the opening cysteine and the closing phenylalanine or tryptophan. The D gene is left open where the match is weak. The size entry is marked missing in some rows and otherwise reads once, few, many or a size class.

TRBD2,TRBV11-2,TRBJ2-7,.,TGTGCCAGCAGCTTAGATCGAGAACTAGCGGAAGGCTACGAGCAGTACTTC,CASSLDRELAEGYEQYF
TRBD1,TRBV27,TRBJ2-5,.,TGTGCCAGCAGTTCACCGGGACAGAAAGAGACCCAGTACTTC,CASSSPGQKETQYF
.,TRBV10-3,TRBJ1-2,.,TGTGCCATCAGTCCCAAACAGGGCAGCTATGGCTACACCTTC,CAISPKQGSYGYTF
.,TRBV28,TRBJ1-5,.,TGTGCCAGCAGTTTATACCGGCCCAGCGGGTATAGCAATCAGCCCCAGCATTTT,CASSLYRPSGYSNQPQHF
.,TRBV7-9,TRBJ2-5,.,TGTGCCAGCAGCTTATATCGCGGCCAAGAGACCCAGTACTTC,CASSLYRGQETQYF
.,TRBV6-4,TRBJ1-2,.,TGTGCCAGCTGGGGGGGTAGCTATGGCTACACCTTC,CASWGGSYGYTF
TRBD2,TRBV5-4,TRBJ2-3,few,TGTGCCAGCAGCTCTCCTAGCGGGAGTAGTGATACGCAGTATTTT,CASSSPSGSSDTQYF
.,TRBV7-9,TRBJ2-7,few,TGTGCCAGCAGCTTAGTGTCAGCGGAGTCCTACGAGCAGTACTTC,CASSLVSAESYEQYF
.,TRBV4-1,TRBJ1-5,once,TGCGCCAGCAGCCAAGTAGCGGGTCAGCCCCAGCATTTT,CASSQVAGQPQHF
.,TRBV6-1,TRBJ1-2,.,TGTGCCAGCAGTGAAGCGGGGGTTCGGGGGGTTAACTATGGCTACACCTTC,CASSEAGVRGVNYGYTF
.,TRBV6-1,TRBJ1-5,once,TGTGCCAGCAGTGAACAGGGGTATAGCAATCAGCCCCAGCATTTT,CASSEQGYSNQPQHF
.,TRBV4-1,TRBJ1-5,.,TGCGCCAGCAGCCAAGACGGGTTCGGGCAGGGGCCTTCTCCCCAGCATTTT,CASSQDGFGQGPSPQHF
.,TRBV7-6,TRBJ2-1,.,TGTGCCAGCAGCTTAGGTTACGGGGGGCAGGCGGGCGATGAGCAGTTCTTC,CASSLGYGGQAGDEQFF
.,TRBV5-8,TRBJ1-4,once,TGTGCCAGCTCTGGGATACGGGGACTGTTTTTT,CASSGIRGLFF
.,TRBV9,TRBJ1-1,.,TGTGCCAGCAGCCCGCGGACAGATCGGTCAATAACTGAAGCTTTCTTT,CASSPRTDRSITEAFF
TRBD1,TRBV14,TRBJ2-2,.,TGTGCCAGCAGCCAACGGGACAGGGGGCAGACCGGGGAGCTGTTTTTT,CASSQRDRGQTGELFF
TRBD1,TRBV7-6,TRBJ1-3,.,TGTGCCAGCAGCTTACGACGTCAGACAGGGGAAAGAAACACCATATATTTT,CASSLRRQTGERNTIYF
.,TRBV4-2,TRBJ2-7,.,TGTGCCAGCAGCAAAAACGGGGTTAGCGATGTAGCCTACGAGCAGTACTTC,CASSKNGVSDVAYEQYF
.,TRBV5-4,TRBJ2-2,.,TGTGCCAGCAGCTTGCGGGGTACGGGCGGGGAGCTGTTTTTT,CASSLRGTGGELFF
.,TRBV2,TRBJ2-2,.,TGTGCCAGCGAATTAGAGGGACTGAACACCGGGGAGCTGTTTTTT,CASELEGLNTGELFF
.,TRBV7-9,TRBJ2-7,.,TGTGCCAGCAGCTTCGGGGACTGGCATTCGGGGGAGCAGTACTTC,CASSFGDWHSGEQYF
.,TRBV4-1,TRBJ2-3,.,TGCGCCAGCAGCCAAGGCTACAGCGGTAACCGCACAGATACGCAGTATTTT,CASSQGYSGNRTDTQYF
.,TRBV28,TRBJ2-2,few,TGTGCCAGCAGTTTAATGGGGGGATCCGGGGAGCTGTTTTTT,CASSLMGGSGELFF
.,TRBV10-3,TRBJ2-7,once,TGTGCCATCAGAAGCGGAAGCTCCTACGAGCAGTACTTC,CAIRSGSSYEQYF
TRBD1,TRBV27,TRBJ2-7,few,TGTGCCAGCGGGGGGGACAGGGTAGTCTACGAGCAGTACTTC,CASGGDRVVYEQYF
.,TRBV7-2,TRBJ2-3,few,TGTGCCAGCAGCTTGGAACAGGACCTGCTCACAGATACGCAGTATTTT,CASSLEQDLLTDTQYF
.,TRBV10-2,TRBJ2-7,.,TGCGCCAGCAGGACGAAAAACGGGTACGAGCAGTACTTC,CASRTKNGYEQYF
.,TRBV4-2,TRBJ2-7,.,TGTGCCAGCAGCCAAGACCTTTGCGGGACCCCTTACGAGCAGTACTTC,CASSQDLCGTPYEQYF
.,TRBV6-1,TRBJ1-5,.,TGTGCCAGCAGTGAAGGGGCAGGTAGCAATCAGCCCCAGCATTTT,CASSEGAGSNQPQHF
.,TRBV29-1,TRBJ1-1,.,TGCAGCGGACGAAGGGAGCCCTACGGTGAAGCTTTCTTT,CSGRREPYGEAFF
TRBD1,TRBV19,TRBJ1-2,.,TGTGCCAGTAGTATACGGGACAGGGGTTGGAGAGGCTACACCTTC,CASSIRDRGWRGYTF
TRBD2,TRBV2,TRBJ2-5,.,TGTGCCAGAGACGGGACTAGCGGGACCCAAGAGACCCAGTACTTC,CARDGTSGTQETQYF
.,TRBV7-6,TRBJ2-7,.,TGTGCCAGCAGCCCTGAGGAGGGTTACGAGCAGTACTTC,CASSPEEGYEQYF
.,TRBV19,TRBJ2-1,.,TGTGCCAGTAGTATAGGGGCTACGAACAATGAGCAGTTCTTC,CASSIGATNNEQFF
.,TRBV4-3,TRBJ2-1,few,TGCGCCAGCAGCCAAGTCAACGGAGGTGAGCAGTTCTTC,CASSQVNGGEQFF
TRBD2,TRBV5-4,TRBJ2-1,few,TGTGCCAGCAGCTTGGTAGCGGGAGACCCCGTCTACAATGAGCAGTTCTTC,CASSLVAGDPVYNEQFF
.,TRBV27,TRBJ2-1,few,TGTGCCAGCAGGGAGGCTGGAGCTCTTGGTGAGCAGTTCTTC,CASREAGALGEQFF
.,TRBV28,TRBJ2-3,few,TGTGCCAGCAGTTTGGCGGATAGCACAGATACGCAGTATTTT,CASSLADSTDTQYF
.,TRBV11-1,TRBJ2-3,.,TGTGCCAGCAGCTTAGCGCTGCGTTCACCAGATACGCAGTATTTT,CASSLALRSPDTQYF
TRBD2,TRBV4-3,TRBJ2-7,.,TGCGCCAGCAGCCCCGGACTAGCGGGGGACGAGCAGTACTTC,CASSPGLAGDEQYF
.,TRBV19,TRBJ1-1,.,TGTGCCTTGTCAGGGGCCAACACTGAAGCTTTCTTT,CALSGANTEAFF
TRBD2,TRBV5-4,TRBJ2-2,.,TGTGCCAGCACCGACCAGGGGACTAGCGGGAGGGCCGACCGCACCGGGGAGCTGTTTTTT,CASTDQGTSGRADRTGELFF
.,TRBV5-1,TRBJ2-1,once,TGCGCCAGCAGCTTGGACCGGGAGTCAGGGAATGAGCAGTTCTTC,CASSLDRESGNEQFF
TRBD2,TRBV30,TRBJ2-7,.,TGTGCCTGGAGTAGACTAGGGACTAGCGGGTACGAGCAGTACTTC,CAWSRLGTSGYEQYF
.,TRBV6-4,TRBJ2-3,.,TGTGCCAGCGCAACGACAGCCTCTAGCACAGATACGCAGTATTTT,CASATTASSTDTQYF
.,TRBV5-5,TRBJ1-2,once,TGTGCCAGCAGCTTGGCCGTAGGGGACACCAAAGGGGGAAATAACTATGGCTACACCTTC,CASSLAVGDTKGGNNYGYTF
TRBD2,TRBV11-3,TRBJ2-7,.,TGTGCCAGCAGCTTGAGGGGAGCTAGCGGACCCTACGAGCAGTACTTC,CASSLRGASGPYEQYF
TRBD2,TRBV11-2,TRBJ2-7,few,TGTGCCAGCAGCTTAATTCTTGGGGGAGGGCCGTCCTACGAGCAGTACTTC,CASSLILGGGPSYEQYF
TRBD1,TRBV28,TRBJ2-7,.,TGTGCCAGCAGCCAACCCGGGACAGGGCCGGACGAGCAGTACTTC,CASSQPGTGPDEQYF
TRBD2,TRBV19,TRBJ2-3,.,TGTGCCAGTAGTCCTAGCGGCCTTTACCCTTCTAGCACAGATACGCAGTATTTT,CASSPSGLYPSSTDTQYF
TRBD2,TRBV7-2,TRBJ2-7,.,TGTGCCAGCAGCTTATGCGGGGGGCTTAACTACGAGCAGTACTTC,CASSLCGGLNYEQYF